The 7 T cell receptor beta chains below come from one sample, sequenced in a study of cytotoxic CD8 clonotypes in ibrutinib-treated CLL. Some clones are missing from TCRdb's copy, which holds only in-frame ones; the method was immunoSEQ multiplex PCR. Of 300,000 to 400,000 clones detected, about 61% appear once; the ten largest clones hold roughly 6.8%. The source material was PBMCs, sampled after 36 months of ibrutinib treatment. The receptor set was obtained from a human donor with chronic lymphocytic leukemia.

The rearrangement joins TRBV5-1 to TRBJ2-1, with D hard to call. Trimming left V 0 bases short and J 4 bases short, with 5 bases between. The CDR3 covers 13 residues. Germline V gene lookup returns CDR1 SGHRS and CDR2 YFSETQ. This CDR3 is CASSLEVYNEQFF. CDR3 nucleotides: TGCGCCAGCAGCTTGGAGGTATACAATGAGCAGTTCTTC. The variable domain in full, with the rest retrieved from reference TRBV5-1 and TRBJ2-1, is KAGVTQTPRYLIKTRGQQVTLSCSPISGHRSVSWYQQTPGQGLQFLFEYFSETQRNKGNFPGRFSGRQFSNSRSEMNVSTLELGDSALYLCASSLEVYNEQFFGPGTRLTVL.

The table lists this clone with a few counts. The chain couples TRBV4-1 to TRBJ1-2, with 12 bases that match TRBD1. The CDR3 extends over 16 amino acids. The germline V gene has CDR1 MGHRA and CDR2 YSYEKL. V shed 1 base and J 6 bases; nucleotides not matched to a gene: 6. The CDR3 nucleotides are TGCGCCAGCAGCCAAGTCCCGGGACAGGGGGCGCATGGCTACACCTTC. It specifies CASSQVPGQGAHGYTF.

This clone came up once. CDR3 DNA sequence: TGTGCTAGTGGTCCCCGGGAGGCAGGGCGGTCCGGGGAGCTGTTTTTT. Translation gives CASGPREAGRSGELFF. The chain is built from TRBV12-5 and TRBJ2-2; 7 nucleotides match TRBD2. Germline V gene data show CDR1 as LGHNT and CDR2 as FRNRAP. With 5 bases clipped from V and 6 bases from J, the junction kept 12 bases outside the gene matches. The CDR3 is made up of 16 amino acids.

In its sample, this clone was seen a few times. The chain combines TRBV6-4 with TRBJ2-5; D uncertain. This CDR3 is built from 14 residues. Germline loops: CDR1 MRHNA, CDR2 SNTAGT. Trimming took off 8 bases at V and 1 base at J, with 14 bases between the two ends. In DNA, the CDR3 is TGTGCCAGCCTGACTCTGGAACGCCAAGAGACCCAGTACTTC. It is translated as CASLTLERQETQYF.

The chain joins TRBV19 to TRBJ2-5, with a weak D call TRBD2 (7 bases). V was cut by 11 bases and J by 3 bases, with 13 bases left in between. CDR3 length: 12 residues. Germline CDR1 reads LNHDA; CDR2 reads SQIVND (reference sequence). CDR3 sequence: CAAGAGEETQYF. The CDR3 coding sequence is TGTGCCGCGGGGGCAGGGGAAGAGACCCAGTACTTC.

This clone occurred a few times. The rearrangement uses TRBV7-2 and TRBJ2-3; no firm D call. V was pared by 0 bases and J by 0 bases, with 10 bases between. Germline CDR1 SGHTA, CDR2 FQGNSA. This CDR3 region has 16 residues. CDR3 DNA: TGTGCCAGCAGCTTAGCTGGAATCTCGAGCACAGATACGCAGTATTTT. This translates into CASSLAGISSTDTQYF.

J is TRBJ2-7 and V is TRBV11-3, with 7 bases fitting TRBD1. V trimming: 5 bases; J trimming: 3 bases; junction bases outside the gene matches: 4. The CDR3 extends over 13 amino acids. Germline CDR1 is SGHNT and CDR2 is YENEEA. CDR3 in DNA: TGTGCCAGCAGCCGGGACAGTCACTACGAGCAGTACTTC. Translated: CASSRDSHYEQYF.